One sample yielded the 4 T cell receptor beta chains listed below, sequenced in a study of T cells in Graves' hyperthyroidism and ophthalmopathy. TCR beta CDR3 region amplification was performed from RNA transcripts. Carried out on the TCR CDR3, a first-round RT-PCR used the HTBI primer set. Each CDR3 protein gets one entry after TCRdb re-called the multiplex PCR reads with MiXCR. The table has around 290,000 distinct CDR3 sequences, roughly 13% seen once. The sequenced sample consisted of blood. Receptor source: a woman in her thirties or forties with Graves' hyperthyroidism.

This chain uses TRBV7-9 with TRBJ2-2, with 9 bases aligning to TRBD2. Germline loops: CDR1 SEHNR, CDR2 FQNEAQ (reference sequence). This CDR3 is 16 amino acids long. The V segment lost 1 base and the J segment 4 bases; nucleotides outside the gene matches: 4. CDR3 residues: CASSLEAGGSTGELFF. The DNA of the CDR3 is TGTGCCAGCAGCTTAGAAGCGGGAGGCTCCACCGGGGAGCTGTTTTTT.

As to this clonotype: Just one base apart from a much larger clone, this may be a read error. The genes are TRBV28 and TRBJ2-1; 9 nucleotides line up with TRBD1. This CDR3 contains 12 residues. CDR1 and CDR2 (germline): MDHEN, SYDVKM. CDR3 DNA: TGTGTCAGCATCGGACAGGGGTATGAGCAGTTCTTC. Its translation is CVSIGQGYEQFF.

This clonotype has a count of ten or more. The J gene is TRBJ1-5, the V gene TRBV2, with D perhaps matching TRBD1 (5 bases). This CDR3 is 12 amino acids long. V gave up 7 bases and J gave up 7 bases, with 11 bases separating them. Germline V lookup: CDR1 SNHLY, CDR2 FYNNEI. CDR3 DNA sequence: TGTGCCAGCACCACTACAGGACAGCCCCAGCATTTT. Translated, it gives CASTTTGQPQHF.

This clonotype was detected many times. The genes are TRBV2 and TRBJ2-2, with D unresolved. This CDR3 contains 14 residues. Trimming shortened V by 6 bases and J by 3 bases, and 11 bases separated the two germline ends. CDR1 is SNHLY, CDR2 FYNNEI, per germline. CDR3 protein: CASRQDRDTGELFF. CDR3 DNA: TGTGCCAGCAGGCAGGATAGAGACACCGGGGAGCTGTTTTTT.